Below, 3 T cell receptor gamma chains from the same sample are listed, as sequenced in a study of fetal and pediatric gammadelta thymocytes. TCRdb called clones anew from the reads with CATT. The table has under 250 gamma-chain clones, about 3% seen once. Sequencing was carried out using non-Vgamma9Vdelta2 gamma-delta T cells from the thymus. Stated subset: CD3+gammadeltaTCR+ thymocytes not co-expressing Vgamma9 and Vdelta2. Every receptor here comes from a child who underwent cardiac surgery and was recorded as healthy.

Remarks on this clone: TCRdb's protein for this DNA is that of a much larger clone and differs from the translation at residue 6, likely a read error; the protein shown is the DNA translation. V gene TRGV4 combines with J gene TRGJ1 or TRGJ2. Germline V gene lookup returns CDR1 EGSTGY and CDR2 YDSYTSSV. CDR3 length: 14 amino acids. The V gene end was trimmed by 3 bases and the J gene end by 4 bases; junction bases not matched to a gene: 9. CDR3 nucleotide sequence: TGTGCCACCTGGGATTGCCCCATATATTATAAGAAACTCTTT. As protein: CATWDCPIYYKKLF.

Comments on this clone: This DNA's translation and the protein TCRdb lists, from a much larger clone, do not match at residue 6, likely due to a read error; the protein shown is translated from the DNA. The chain couples TRGV4 to TRGJ1 or TRGJ2. This CDR3 contains 14 residues. The J segment lost 4 bases and the V segment lost 2 bases, leaving 8 bases of the junction unmatched. The V gene's germline CDR1 is EGSTGY and CDR2 YDSYTSSV. As DNA, the CDR3 is TGTGCCACCTGGGATGACCCCATATATTATAAGAAACTCTTT. As protein: CATWDDPIYYKKLF.

About this clone itself: A read error likely explains this, since a far larger clone differs by one base. This CDR3 is also generated by other DNA sequences in the sample. The chain joins TRGV8 to TRGJ1 or TRGJ2. CDR1 is VENAVY and CDR2 is YDSYNSRV in the germline V gene. CDR3 length: 11 residues. J gave up 12 bases and V 1 base, and 6 bases lay outside the gene matches. CDR3: CATWDRPRKLF. In DNA form, the CDR3 reads TGTGCCACCTGGGATAGACCTCGGAAACTCTTT.